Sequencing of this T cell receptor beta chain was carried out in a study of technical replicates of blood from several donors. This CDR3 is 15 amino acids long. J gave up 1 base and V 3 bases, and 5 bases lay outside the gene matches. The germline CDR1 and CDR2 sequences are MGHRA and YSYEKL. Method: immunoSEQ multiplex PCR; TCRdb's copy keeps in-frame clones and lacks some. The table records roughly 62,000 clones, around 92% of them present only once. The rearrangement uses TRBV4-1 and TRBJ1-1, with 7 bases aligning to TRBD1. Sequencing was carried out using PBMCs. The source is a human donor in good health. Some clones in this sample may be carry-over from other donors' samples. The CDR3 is CASSQMGQRNTEAFF. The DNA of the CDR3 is TGCGCCAGCAGCCAGATGGGACAGCGGAACACTGAAGCTTTCTTT.